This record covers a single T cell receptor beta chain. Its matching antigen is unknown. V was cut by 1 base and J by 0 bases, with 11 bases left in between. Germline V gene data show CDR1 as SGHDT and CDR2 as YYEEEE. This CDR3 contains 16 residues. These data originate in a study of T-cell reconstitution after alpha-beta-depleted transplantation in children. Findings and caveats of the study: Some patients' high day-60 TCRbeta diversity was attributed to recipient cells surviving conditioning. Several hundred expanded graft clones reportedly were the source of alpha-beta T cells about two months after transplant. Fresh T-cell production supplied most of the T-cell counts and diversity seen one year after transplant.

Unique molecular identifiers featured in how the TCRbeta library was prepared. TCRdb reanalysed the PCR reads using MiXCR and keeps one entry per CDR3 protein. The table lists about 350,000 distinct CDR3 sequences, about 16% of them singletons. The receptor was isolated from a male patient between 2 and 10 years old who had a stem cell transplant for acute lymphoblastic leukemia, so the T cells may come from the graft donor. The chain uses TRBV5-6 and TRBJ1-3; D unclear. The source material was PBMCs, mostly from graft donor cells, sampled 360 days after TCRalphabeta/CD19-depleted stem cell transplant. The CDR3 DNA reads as TGTGCCAGCAGCTTGCGAAGGAATCGCTCTGGAAACACCATATATTTT. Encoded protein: CASSLRRNRSGNTIYF.